The following is a T cell receptor beta chain sequence with its context. This clonotype was counted many times. What antigen it recognizes has not been identified. No base-level quality is on record; no much larger clone is a single base apart. This specimen's time point label, per the study, means: sample taken at primary tumor resection. Without any cell sorting, TCR sequencing was performed on whole RNA extracted either from tumor and nontumor lung tissue or from cryopreserved PBMC samples. The donors were more than 60 patients from the lung TRACERx cohort who had early-stage, untreated non-small cell lung cancer. Only patients for whom sufficient RNA was available from at least two tumor regions were selected for TCR sequencing. Trimming costs V 1 base and J 3 bases, and their ends lie 13 bases apart. The germline V gene sets CDR1 to SGHTA and CDR2 to FQGNSA. Inclusive of the bounding cysteine and phenylalanine, the CDR3 is 16 residues long. Just CDR3 DNA is preserved here, 48 bases in frame from base 1.

The data were taken from a study of spatial heterogeneity in lung cancer (dated by TCRdb to about 2019). Regarding the complete study: Beta-chain transcripts were consistently detected in greater numbers than alpha-chain transcripts, which likely reflects a higher abundance of beta-chain transcripts. In the raw uncorrected reads, each unique combination of TCR and UMI appeared on average more than ten times. The study quantitatively compared TCR alpha and beta repertoires across multiple tumor regions, matched nontumor lung and blood in non-small cell lung cancer. The study linked features of the TCR repertoire to counts of nonsynonymous mutations, which were determined by whole-exome sequencing of tumor tissue. At surgery, fewer than 250 tumor regions, around 68 matched nontumor lung samples and some 54 PBMC samples were TCR-sequenced for both alpha and beta chains. The research as a whole found: Additional single-cell paired TCR alpha and beta sequencing was considered necessary to confirm, at a functional level, the hypothesis that regional TCRs recognize regional mutations. Ubiquitous expanded tumor TCRs were found in blood more often at tumor resection than at routine follow-up.

The library was produced with 5' RACE. This sample was sequenced with a NextSeq 500. The TCR library protocol attached a unique molecular identifier to each TCR cDNA molecule to allow correction of PCR and sequencing errors. The original methods were these. Decombinator tools were used for TCR identification, UMI-based error correction and CDR3 extraction. Expanded TCRs were defined as those above a frequency of 2 per 1,000, corresponding to the top 1% of the tumor frequency distribution. Rényi diversity was computed with the R vegan package after subsampling each repertoire 100 times to 5,000 TCRs. To build CDR3 similarity networks, amino acid triplet string-kernel similarity was used, and CDR3s were connected when their pairwise similarity was above 0.82. TCRdb reworked the public reads: Q25 trimming with fastp, MiXCR clone assembly, productive beta chains retained. Rows merge per CDR3 protein into single entries with the most common DNA and genes. These V and J calls rely on TCRdb rather than the paper's analysis. Counted in this sample were around 50,000 distinct CDR3 sequences; 6.5% to 8% of them appeared once. The ten largest clones take up about 12% of the sample.

This clonotype originated in a female donor with early-stage non-small cell lung cancer. The source material was PBMCs, sampled at surgery. Recombination linked TRBV7-2 to TRBJ1-5, with the D gene call left open. The CDR3 region has the sequence CASSLDNRAHNQPQHF. The DNA is TGTGCCAGCAGCTTAGACAACCGGGCCCACAATCAGCCCCAGCATTTT.